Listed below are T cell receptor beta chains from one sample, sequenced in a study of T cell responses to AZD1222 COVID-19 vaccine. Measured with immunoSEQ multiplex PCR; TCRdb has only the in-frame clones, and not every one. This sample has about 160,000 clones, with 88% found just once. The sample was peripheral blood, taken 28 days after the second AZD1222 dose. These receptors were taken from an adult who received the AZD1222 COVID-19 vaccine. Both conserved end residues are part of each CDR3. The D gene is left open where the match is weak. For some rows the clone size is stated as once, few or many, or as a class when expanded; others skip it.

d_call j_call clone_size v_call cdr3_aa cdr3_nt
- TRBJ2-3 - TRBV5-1 CASSLVGTSDTQYF TGCGCCAGCAGCTTGGTGGGGACCTCAGATACGCAGTATTTT
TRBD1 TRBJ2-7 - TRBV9 CASSARQGNYEQYF TGTGCCAGCAGCGCGCGACAGGGTAACTACGAGCAGTACTTC
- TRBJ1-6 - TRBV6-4 CASSPGASYNSPLHF TGTGCCAGCAGTCCCGGGGCAAGCTATAATTCACCCCTCCACTTT
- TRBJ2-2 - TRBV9 CASSVAGRVEAGELFF TGTGCCAGCAGCGTAGCGGGCAGGGTTGAGGCCGGGGAGCTGTTTTTT
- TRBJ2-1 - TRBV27 CASIGVSYNEQFF TGTGCCAGCATTGGGGTTTCCTACAATGAGCAGTTCTTC
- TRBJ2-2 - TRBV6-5 CASRAGPSTGELFF TGTGCCAGCAGAGCCGGGCCGTCCACCGGGGAGCTGTTTTTT
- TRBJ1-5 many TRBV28 CASSPGTVPVRDPQHF TGTGCCAGCAGTCCCGGGACGGTACCCGTAAGGGACCCCCAGCATTTT
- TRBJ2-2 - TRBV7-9 CASSLDRGLVSGELFF TGTGCCAGCAGCTTAGATAGGGGTCTGGTCTCCGGGGAGCTGTTTTTT
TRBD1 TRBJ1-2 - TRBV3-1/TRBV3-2 CASSPDWGQGGHGYTF TGTGCCAGCAGCCCCGACTGGGGACAGGGCGGGCATGGCTACACCTTC
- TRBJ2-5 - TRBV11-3 CASSSKGETQYF TGTGCCAGCAGCTCCAAGGGAGAGACCCAGTACTTC
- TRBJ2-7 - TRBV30 CAWSRLGGQYF TGTGCCTGGAGTCGGCTTGGGGGGCAGTACTTC
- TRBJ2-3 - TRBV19 CASSIRQDTQYF TGTGCCAGTAGTATACGGCAAGATACGCAGTATTTT
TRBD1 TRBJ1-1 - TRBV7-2 CASSLGGQMNTEAFF TGTGCCAGCAGCTTAGGGGGACAGATGAACACTGAAGCTTTCTTT
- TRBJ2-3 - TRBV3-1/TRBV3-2 CASSQVTAGSTKQYF TGTGCCAGCAGCCAAGTAACAGCGGGCTCTACTAAGCAGTATTTT
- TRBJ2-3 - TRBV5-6 CASSQTGGITDTQYF TGTGCCAGCAGCCAAACCGGGGGAATCACAGATACGCAGTATTTT
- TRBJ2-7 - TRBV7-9 CASSPSAGEEQYF TGTGCCAGCAGCCCATCGGCAGGGGAAGAGCAGTACTTC
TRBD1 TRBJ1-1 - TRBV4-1 CASSQRTGFEAFF TGCGCCAGCAGCCAAAGGACAGGGTTTGAAGCTTTCTTT
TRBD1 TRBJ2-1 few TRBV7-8 CASSALEGPFGGQGTMEQFF TGTGCCAGCAGCGCCCTGGAGGGCCCATTTGGGGGACAGGGGACTATGGAGCAGTTCTTC
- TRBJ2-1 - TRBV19 CASSIGTGLSYNEQFF TGTGCCAGTAGTATAGGAACGGGTCTCTCCTACAATGAGCAGTTCTTC
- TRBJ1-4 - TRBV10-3 CATSGGQTNEKLFF TGTGCCACCAGCGGTGGACAGACTAATGAAAAACTGTTTTTT
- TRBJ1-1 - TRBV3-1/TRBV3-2 CASSLINTEAFF TGTGCCAGCAGCCTGATCAACACTGAAGCTTTCTTT
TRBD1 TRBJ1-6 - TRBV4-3 CASSQDRAPNSPLHF TGCGCCAGCAGCCAGGACAGGGCTCCAAATTCACCCCTCCACTTT
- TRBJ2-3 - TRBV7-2 CASSLNGELDTQYF TGTGCCAGCAGCTTAAACGGGGAATTAGATACGCAGTATTTT
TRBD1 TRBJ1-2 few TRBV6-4 CASSTDRGFGYTF TGTGCCAGCAGTACAGACAGGGGCTTTGGCTACACCTTC
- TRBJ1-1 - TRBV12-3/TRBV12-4 CASSPLITEAFF TGTGCCAGCAGTCCCTTAATCACTGAAGCTTTCTTT
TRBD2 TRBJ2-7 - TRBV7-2 CASSSPGGQPYEQYF TGTGCCAGCAGCTCCCCGGGAGGACAACCCTACGAGCAGTACTTC
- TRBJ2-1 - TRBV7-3 CASSPGANEQFF TGTGCCAGCAGCCCAGGGGCAAATGAGCAGTTCTTC
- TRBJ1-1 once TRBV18 CASSPSTDPEAFF TGTGCCAGCTCACCGTCGACAGACCCTGAAGCTTTCTTT
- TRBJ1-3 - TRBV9 CASSVRLEDTIYF TGTGCCAGCAGCGTGAGGTTGGAGGACACCATATATTTT
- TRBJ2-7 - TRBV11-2 CASSLAYEQYF TGTGCCAGCAGCTTAGCCTACGAGCAGTACTTC
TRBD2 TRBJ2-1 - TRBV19 CASRPGTSGYNEQFF TGTGCCAGTAGGCCCGGGACTAGCGGTTACAATGAGCAGTTCTTC
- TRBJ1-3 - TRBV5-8 CASSLGQTSGNTIYF TGTGCCAGCAGCTTGGGGCAGACCTCTGGAAACACCATATATTTT
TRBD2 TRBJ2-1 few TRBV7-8 CASSGGTGTSGKMEFF TGTGCCAGCAGCGGAGGTACCGGGACTAGCGGGAAGATGGAGTTCTTC
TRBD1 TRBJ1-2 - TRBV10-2 CASTTGTGDGYTF TGCGCCAGCACAACCGGGACAGGGGACGGCTACACCTTC
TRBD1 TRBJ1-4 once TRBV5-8 CASSVGTGSPINEKLFF TGTGCCAGCAGCGTCGGGACAGGGTCCCCCATCAATGAAAAACTGTTTTTT
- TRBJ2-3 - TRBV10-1 CATSGTDTQYF TGCGCCACCTCCGGGACAGATACGCAGTATTTT
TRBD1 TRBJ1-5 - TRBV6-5 CASSNHRGPSGPQHF TGTGCCAGCAGTAACCACAGGGGACCTAGCGGGCCCCAGCATTTT
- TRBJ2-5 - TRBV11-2 CASSLGIETQYF TGTGCCAGCAGCTTGGGTATTGAGACCCAGTACTTC
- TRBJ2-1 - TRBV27 CATRKSGSDGDEQFF TGTGCCACCAGAAAGTCAGGGTCCGACGGGGATGAGCAGTTCTTC
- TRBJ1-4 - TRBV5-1 CASGEWGANEKLFF TGCGCCAGCGGGGAATGGGGCGCTAATGAAAAACTGTTTTTT
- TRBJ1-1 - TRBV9 CASSSNPGSSLRKAFF TGTGCCAGCAGCTCTAACCCGGGAAGCTCTTTGAGAAAAGCTTTCTTT
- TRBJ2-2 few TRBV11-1 CASSPTTGTYTGELFF TGTGCCAGCAGCCCTACTACCGGGACTTACACCGGGGAGCTGTTTTTT
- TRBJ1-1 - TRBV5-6 CASSSVGRRGNTEAFF TGTGCCAGCAGCTCGGTGGGGCGGAGAGGAAACACTGAAGCTTTCTTT